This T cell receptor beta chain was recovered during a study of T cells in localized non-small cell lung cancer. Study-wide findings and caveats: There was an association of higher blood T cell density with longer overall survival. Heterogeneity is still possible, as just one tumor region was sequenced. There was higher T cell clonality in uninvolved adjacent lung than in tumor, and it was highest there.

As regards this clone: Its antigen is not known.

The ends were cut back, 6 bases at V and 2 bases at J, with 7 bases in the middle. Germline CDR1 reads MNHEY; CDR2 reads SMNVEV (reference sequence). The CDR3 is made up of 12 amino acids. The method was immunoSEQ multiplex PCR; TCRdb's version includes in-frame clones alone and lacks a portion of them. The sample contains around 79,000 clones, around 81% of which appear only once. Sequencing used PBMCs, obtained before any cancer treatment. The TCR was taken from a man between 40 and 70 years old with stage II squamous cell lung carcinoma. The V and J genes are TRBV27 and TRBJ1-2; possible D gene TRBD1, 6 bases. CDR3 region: CASRQGNYGYTF. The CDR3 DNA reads TGTGCCAGCAGGCAGGGGAACTATGGCTACACCTTC.